The 11 T cell receptor beta chains below all came from one sample that was sequenced in a study of T cell repertoires in ileal Crohn's disease. Generated by immunoSEQ multiplex PCR, the TCRdb table keeps only in-frame clones and is missing some. The table records 30,000 to 35,000 clones, just under 80% of them present only once. Sequenced: ileal tissue. Source of these receptors: an adult with Crohn's disease.

This chain connects TRBV5-6 to TRBJ2-5, with D perhaps TRBD2 (7 bases). The CDR3 covers 13 residues. The V end was cut by 5 bases, the J end by 5 bases, with 13 bases between. Germline CDR1 and CDR2: SGHDT and YYEEEE. This CDR3 is CASSRGAGETQYF. The CDR3 region has the DNA TGTGCCAGCAGTCGGGGGGCCGGGGAGACCCAGTACTTC.

The J gene is TRBJ1-6, the V gene TRBV5-1, with TRBD1 as a possible D gene (5 bases). CDR3 size: 15 residues. Germline CDR1 and CDR2: SGHRS and YFSETQ. Trimming shortened V by 7 bases and J by 9 bases, and 20 bases separated the two germline ends. CDR3 DNA: TGCGCCAGCGCCGACAGTTTTCGAGCTGGTTCACCCCTCCACTTT. The encoded protein is CASADSFRAGSPLHF.

The chain couples TRBV4-3 to TRBJ2-7; D is unclear. Per germline, CDR1 LGHNA and CDR2 YSLEER. Trimming shortened V by 1 base and J by 6 bases, and 10 bases separated the two germline ends. This CDR3 has 13 amino acids. This CDR3 reads CASSQVVSSEQYF. The CDR3 DNA follows: TGCGCCAGCAGCCAAGTCGTTTCCAGCGAGCAGTACTTC.

The rearrangement joins TRBV2 to TRBJ2-5; 16 nucleotides agree with TRBD2. Losses at the gene ends were 5 bases for V and 7 bases for J; bases not matched to a gene: 7. In germline, CDR1 is SNHLY, CDR2 FYNNEI. CDR3 size: 16 residues. In DNA, the CDR3 is TGTGCCAGCAGTTCCGGGACTAGCGGGAGGGCGGCGACCCAGTACTTC. Residues: CASSSGTSGRAATQYF.

CDR3 coding DNA: TGCAGCGTTGTGGGCCTCCAAGAGACCCAGTACTTC. It encodes CSVVGLQETQYF. V usage is TRBV29-1 and J usage is TRBJ2-5; D gene ambiguous. Trimming cost V 4 bases and J 1 base, with 7 bases left between them. The germline V gene has CDR1 SQVTM and CDR2 ANQGSEA. The CDR3 is 12 residues long.

The chain couples TRBV15 to TRBJ2-7, with 7 bases lining up with TRBD1. Germline lookup yields CDR1 LNHNV and CDR2 YYDKDF (reference sequence). V dropped 3 bases and J dropped 2; count of bases not matched to a gene: 4. CDR3 length equals 14 residues. CDR3 coding DNA: TGTGCCACCAGCAGCCGACAGGGAACCTACGAGCAGTACTTC. It specifies CATSSRQGTYEQYF.

This clone was detected only a few times. CDR3 sequence (DNA): TGTGCCAGCAGTGCGTCAGGGATAATTAACTATGGCTACACCTTC. Its translation is CASSASGIINYGYTF. V gene TRBV6-1 combines with J gene TRBJ1-2; possibly TRBD1 for D (5 bases). Germline CDR1 is MNHNS and CDR2 is SASEGT. V lost 4 bases to trimming and J lost 1 base, with 13 bases between them. There are 15 residues in the CDR3.

The chain is built from TRBV19 and TRBJ2-3, with 11 bases lining up with TRBD2. This CDR3 has 16 residues. Germline loops: CDR1 LNHDA, CDR2 SQIVND (reference sequence). J gave up 2 bases and V 5 bases, and 6 bases lay outside the gene matches. CDR3 residues: CASSLLAGGFTDTQYF. DNA for the CDR3: TGTGCCAGTAGTCTTCTAGCGGGGGGCTTCACAGATACGCAGTATTTT.

The V call is TRBV7-9, the J call TRBJ2-5, with a possible D match to TRBD2 (6 bases). The V gene's germline CDR1 is SEHNR and CDR2 FQNEAQ (reference sequence). This CDR3 is 15 amino acids long. V lost 0 bases and J 4 bases, leaving 12 bases between the germline ends. The CDR3 reads CASSLASRGSETQYF. For the CDR3, the DNA is TGTGCCAGCAGCTTAGCCAGCCGGGGGTCAGAGACCCAGTACTTC. The variable domain in full, completed from reference TRBV7-9 and TRBJ2-5, reads DTGVSQNPRHKITKRGQNVTFRCDPISEHNRLYWYRQTLGQGPEFLTYFQNEAQLEKSRLLSDRFSAERPKGSFSTLEIQRTEQGDSAMYLCASSLASRGSETQYFGPGTRLLVL.

CDR3 in amino acids: CASSILAAETQYF. The DNA for the CDR3 is TGTGCCAGTAGTATTTTAGCGGCAGAGACCCAGTACTTC. The V and J genes are TRBV19 and TRBJ2-5, with a possible D match to TRBD2 (6 bases). The V gene's germline CDR1 is LNHDA and CDR2 SQIVND (reference sequence). The CDR3 runs 13 residues. V was trimmed by 3 bases and J by 4 bases, leaving 9 bases between them.

The chain combines TRBV5-1 with TRBJ1-3; D not resolved. The CDR3 is 13 amino acids. V gave up 5 bases and J gave up 2 bases, with 8 bases separating them. Looked up from germline, CDR1 is SGHRS and CDR2 is YFSETQ. The CDR3 loop reads CASSSVAGNTIYF. The CDR3 coding sequence is TGCGCCAGCAGTTCTGTCGCTGGAAACACCATATATTTT.